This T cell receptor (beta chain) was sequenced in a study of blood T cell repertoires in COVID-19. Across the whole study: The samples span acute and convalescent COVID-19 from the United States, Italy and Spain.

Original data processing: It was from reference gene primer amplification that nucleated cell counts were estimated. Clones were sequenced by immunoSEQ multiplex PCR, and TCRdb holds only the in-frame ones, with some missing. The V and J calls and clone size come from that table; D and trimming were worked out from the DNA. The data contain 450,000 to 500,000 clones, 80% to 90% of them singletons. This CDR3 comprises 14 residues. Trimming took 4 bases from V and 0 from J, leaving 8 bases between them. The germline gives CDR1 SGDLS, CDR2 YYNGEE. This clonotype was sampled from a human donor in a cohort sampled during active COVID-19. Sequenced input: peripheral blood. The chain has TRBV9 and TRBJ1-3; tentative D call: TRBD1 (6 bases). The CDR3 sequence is CASSLRGSGNTIYF. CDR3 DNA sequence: TGTGCCAGCAGCCTCAGGGGCTCTGGAAACACCATATATTTT.